The source of this T cell receptor beta chain is a study of cytomegalovirus exposure and HLA in healthy donors. Study-wide findings and caveats: Published work reported that the classifier diagnosed cytomegalovirus status with high specificity and sensitivity. Subsequent analysis found a tendency for first-cohort TCR clusters to co-occur within the 120 or so validation repertoires. Under in vitro conditions, a few CMV-associated chains were confirmed as specific for CMV antigens.

The CDR3 runs to 13 residues. From germline, CDR1 is LNHDA and CDR2 SQIVND (reference sequence). The ends were cut back, 5 bases at V and 6 bases at J, with 13 bases in the middle. Assay: immunoSEQ multiplex PCR; the TCRdb copy retains only in-frame clones and omits some. This repertoire shows about 170,000 clones, around nine tenths found once; its top ten account for 1.4%. Remarks on this clone: Its matching antigen is unknown.

Sequences were obtained from PBMCs. The chain joins TRBV19 to TRBJ1-2, with D unresolved. The clonotype originates from a woman in her twenties or thirties in good health and CMV-seronegative. The CDR3 loop reads CASSRNREHGYTF. CDR3 nucleotides: TGTGCCAGTAGTCGAAACCGGGAACATGGCTACACCTTC.